This T cell receptor (beta chain) emerged from a study of blood T cell repertoires in COVID-19. Looking at the study overall: Specimens from acute and convalescent COVID-19 originated in the United States, Italy and Spain. Nucleic acid was either cDNA or gDNA, and it came from T cells, B-cell-depleted T cells, or PBMCs.

Under the authors' procedure: From reference gene primer amplification, estimates of nucleated cell counts were derived. The repertoire was sequenced with immunoSEQ multiplex PCR; TCRdb's copy has only in-frame clones and lacks some. Clonal size and the V and J genes are those of that table, whereas D and trimming came from the DNA. The table lists 110,000 or so clones, about 85% of them singletons. A few counts support this clone. The V and J ends lost 8 bases and 5 bases, in that order; junction bases with no gene match: 10. Germline-derived CDR1 and CDR2 are SNHLY and FYNNEI. CDR3 size: 16 residues.

The chain couples TRBV2 to TRBJ2-5; 14 nucleotides line up with TRBD2. The sequence derives from a human donor in a cohort sampled during active COVID-19. The sample consisted of peripheral blood. The CDR3 region is CASSRLAGGRGETQYF. The CDR3 nucleotides read TGTGCCAGCTCGAGACTAGCGGGGGGGAGAGGTGAGACCCAGTACTTC.